Listed here is a single T cell receptor (beta chain). The CDR3 consists of 11 residues. Germline CDR1 reads LNHDA; CDR2 reads SQIVND (reference sequence). Trimming cost V 10 bases and J 6 bases, with 12 bases left between them. The table came from immunoSEQ multiplex PCR; TCRdb's copy has only in-frame clones and leaves some out. Of about 85,000 clones listed, around 94% are singletons. The data belong to a study of technical replicates of blood from several donors. Specimen: T cells isolated from PBMCs. The clonotype was recovered from a human donor in good health. The chain couples TRBV19 to TRBJ1-2, with D perhaps matching TRBD1 (6 bases). The CDR3 spells CATTGNHGYTF. Written as DNA, the CDR3 is TGTGCCACAACAGGGAATCATGGCTACACCTTC. The full variable domain, its missing parts supplied by reference TRBV19 and TRBJ1-2, is DGGITQSPKYLFRKEGQNVTLSCEQNLNHDAMYWYRQDPGQGLRLIYYSQIVNDFQKGDIAEGYSVSREKKESFPLTVTSAQKNPTAFYLCATTGNHGYTFGSGTRLTVV.